This TCR beta chain was captured in a study of blood T cell repertoires in COVID-19. The V segment lost 4 bases and the J segment 6 bases; nucleotides outside the gene matches: 12. The CDR3 sequence is 16 residues long. Germline values: CDR1 KGHDR, CDR2 SFDVKD. The data were produced by immunoSEQ multiplex PCR, yet TCRdb's version contains in-frame clones alone and is incomplete. The data contain approximately 200,000 clones, over 70% of them singletons. The sequencing input was PBMCs or T cells enriched from blood (not recorded which). The TCR was taken from a young woman who had been exposed to COVID-19. V gene TRBV24-1 combines with J gene TRBJ2-3; TRBD1 matches at 7 bases. CDR3 amino acids: CATSDSDRVVMDTQYF. For the CDR3, the DNA is TGTGCCACCAGTGACTCTGACAGGGTAGTTATGGATACGCAGTATTTT.